These 18 T cell receptor beta chains originate from one sample sequenced in a study of T cell responses to AZD1222 COVID-19 vaccine. Measured with immunoSEQ multiplex PCR; TCRdb has only the in-frame clones, and not every one. Of about 72,000 clones in the sample, 70% to 90% were seen once. The sample consisted of peripheral blood, taken on day 0 of AZD1222 vaccination. The receptors stem from an adult in good health.

This sequence joins TRBV19 and TRBJ2-5, with D perhaps TRBD1 (9 bases). CDR3 length equals 20 residues. From germline, CDR1 is LNHDA and CDR2 SQIVND (reference sequence). V lost 4 bases and J 1 base, leaving 28 bases between the germline ends. Here the CDR3 DNA reads TGTGCCAGTAGTACAGCGGACAGGGGACAAGCTAGCGGGTTCCAAGAGACCCAGTACTTC. Its translation is CASSTADRGQASGFQETQYF.

This chain links TRBV7-9 with TRBJ1-4; D not resolved. Between the trimmed V and J ends, which lost 3 bases and 5 bases, there was a span of 10 bases. The germline V gene has CDR1 SEHNR and CDR2 FQNEAQ (reference sequence). There are 14 residues in the CDR3. CDR3 sequence (DNA): TGTGCCAGCAGCTTCTCGCAGGCAAATGAAAAACTGTTTTTT. This encodes CASSFSQANEKLFF. The variable domain in full, with the rest retrieved from reference TRBV7-9 and TRBJ1-4, is DTGVSQNPRHKITKRGQNVTFRCDPISEHNRLYWYRQTLGQGPEFLTYFQNEAQLEKSRLLSDRFSAERPKGSFSTLEIQRTEQGDSAMYLCASSFSQANEKLFFGSGTQLSVL.

This chain uses TRBV5-4 with TRBJ2-3; D possibly matches TRBD1 or TRBD2 (6 bases each). The CDR3 is made up of 15 amino acids. CDR1 and CDR2 from the germline V gene are SGHNT and YYREEE (reference sequence). V was trimmed by 1 base and J by 2 bases, leaving 11 bases between them. CDR3 amino acids: CASSLYGGFTDTQYF. The CDR3 DNA reads as TGTGCCAGCAGCTTGTACGGGGGCTTCACAGATACGCAGTATTTT.

This clone was found a few times. V usage is TRBV5-1 and J usage is TRBJ2-1; no firm D call. This CDR3 comprises 12 residues. Germline V gene sequence: CDR1 SGHRS, CDR2 YFSETQ. V lost 8 bases and J 7 bases, leaving 13 bases between the germline ends. The CDR3 loop is CASYRKDNEQFF. CDR3 coding DNA: TGCGCCAGTTACCGAAAAGATAATGAGCAGTTCTTC. The full variable domain, in which reference TRBV5-1 and TRBJ2-1 provide the parts outside the CDR3, is KAGVTQTPRYLIKTRGQQVTLSCSPISGHRSVSWYQQTPGQGLQFLFEYFSETQRNKGNFPGRFSGRQFSNSRSEMNVSTLELGDSALYLCASYRKDNEQFFGPGTRLTVL.

The rearrangement links TRBV5-6 to TRBJ2-1; the D is unclear. CDR3 length equals 16 residues. Trimming shortened V by 2 bases and J by 4 bases, and 16 bases separated the two germline ends. Germline CDR1 is SGHDT and CDR2 is YYEEEE. The DNA of the CDR3 is TGTGCCAGCAGCTTAATCCGACTCCAATGGTACAATGAGCAGTTCTTC. Protein: CASSLIRLQWYNEQFF.

V is TRBV27 and J is TRBJ1-1; 7 positions match TRBD1. V lost 4 bases and J lost 7; bases outside the gene matches: 12. Germline V gives CDR1 MNHEY, CDR2 SMNVEV (reference sequence). This CDR3 spans 15 amino acids. The CDR3, as DNA: TGTGCCAGCAGTTCCGACTCCCAGGGGGGAGGTGAAGCTTTCTTT. Encoded protein: CASSSDSQGGGEAFF.

The chain couples TRBV6-5 to TRBJ2-7; D gene ambiguous. Germline CDR1 and CDR2: MNHEY and SVGAGI. Trimming removed 6 bases at V and 0 bases at J, with 15 bases between. The CDR3 length is 15 residues. CDR3 amino acids: CASSDPPQVSYEQYF. The CDR3 DNA follows: TGTGCCAGCAGCGACCCACCCCAGGTCTCCTACGAGCAGTACTTC.

The V and J genes are TRBV10-2 and TRBJ1-1, with 7 bases lining up with TRBD1. The CDR3 has 12 residues. The germline CDR1 and CDR2 sequences are WSHSY and SAAADI. After removal of 6 bases from V and 4 bases from J, the junction contained 2 bases not matched to a gene. This CDR3 is CASSYRGTEAFF. CDR3 bases: TGCGCCAGCAGCTACAGGGGCACTGAAGCTTTCTTT.

The chain uses TRBV3-1 (or the pseudogene TRBV3-2) and TRBJ2-1; 11 nucleotides line up with TRBD2. The CDR3 covers 15 residues. V was clipped by 5 bases and J by 12 bases; unmatched bases: 12. Per germline, CDR1 LGHDT and CDR2 YNNKEL (reference sequence). This CDR3 reads CASSSTSGAPLGQFF. CDR3 coding DNA: TGTGCCAGCAGCTCGACTAGCGGGGCCCCACTCGGGCAGTTCTTC.

The chain employs TRBV7-8 and TRBJ1-2; 8 positions agree with TRBD1. Germline V gene data show CDR1 as SGHVS and CDR2 as FQNEAQ. With V trimmed by 1 base and J by 4 bases, 8 bases remained unmatched. The CDR3 sequence is 16 residues long. The CDR3 here is CASSLEQGAMAYGYTF. CDR3 DNA sequence: TGTGCCAGCAGCTTAGAGCAGGGGGCGATGGCCTATGGCTACACCTTC. The variable domain in full, with the rest retrieved from reference TRBV7-8 and TRBJ1-2, is GAGVSQSPRYKVAKRGQDVALRCDPISGHVSLFWYQQALGQGPEFLTYFQNEAQLDKSGLPSDRFFAERPEGSVSTLKIQRTQQEDSAVYLCASSLEQGAMAYGYTFGSGTRLTVV.

The chain is built from TRBV29-1 and TRBJ2-2; weak D call: TRBD1 (5 bases). CDR1 and CDR2 from the germline V gene are SQVTM and ANQGSEA. CDR3 length: 14 amino acids. V was trimmed by 3 bases and J by 1 base, leaving 9 bases between them. CDR3 sequence (DNA): TGCAGCGTTGAGGCAGGGCGGAACACCGGGGAGCTGTTTTTT. Translated: CSVEAGRNTGELFF.

CDR3 protein: CASSLTAGSSYEQYF. The CDR3 DNA sequence: TGCGCCAGCAGCTTGACAGCCGGAAGCTCCTACGAGCAGTACTTC. The J gene is TRBJ2-7, the V gene TRBV5-1; D gene unclear. The CDR3 has 15 residues. The V end lost 1 base, the J end lost 0 bases, and 11 bases lay between the germline ends. The germline V gene has CDR1 SGHRS and CDR2 YFSETQ.

The V call is TRBV7-6, the J call TRBJ1-2; 9 bases line up with TRBD1. Trimming took 1 base from V and 6 from J; bases not matched to a gene: 9. Germline assignment: CDR1 SGHVS and CDR2 FNYEAQ. The CDR3 totals 16 residues. The CDR3 DNA sequence: TGTGCCAGCAGCTTAGTTCCCGGGACAGGGTGGGATGGCTACACCTTC. The encoded protein is CASSLVPGTGWDGYTF.

V is TRBV4-3 and J is TRBJ1-1, with D unresolved. V was shortened by 0 bases and J by 1 base, with 12 bases between the two germline ends. CDR1 LGHNA and CDR2 YSLEER come from the germline V gene. The CDR3 has 16 amino acids. The CDR3 spells CASSQDSQDGNTEAFF. The DNA for the CDR3 is TGCGCCAGCAGCCAAGATTCCCAGGACGGGAACACTGAAGCTTTCTTT.

This rearrangement joins TRBV5-1 to TRBJ1-6, with a weak D call TRBD1 (6 bases). The CDR3 has 20 residues. Germline V gives CDR1 SGHRS, CDR2 YFSETQ. The V end was cut by 4 bases, the J end by 2 bases, with 25 bases between. The CDR3 DNA reads TGCGCCAGCAGCGGTTGGCTGGGGGCGACTTATATCCCCTATAATTCACCCCTCCACTTT. Translating it yields CASSGWLGATYIPYNSPLHF.

This chain uses TRBV6-5 with TRBJ1-4; 7 bases fit TRBD1. The CDR3 is 13 residues long. Germline CDR1 and CDR2: MNHEY and SVGAGI. V lost 7 bases to trimming and J lost 8 bases; unmatched junction nucleotides: 7. CDR3 sequence reads: CASTWGRGEKLFF. In nucleotides, the CDR3 is TGTGCCAGCACCTGGGGCAGGGGGGAAAAACTGTTTTTT.

V usage is TRBV4-2 and J usage is TRBJ2-2; D is possibly TRBD2 (5 bases). The CDR3 extends over 17 amino acids. The germline V gene has CDR1 LGHNA and CDR2 YNFKEQ. V lost 0 bases, J lost 4 bases, and 15 bases lay in between. CDR3: CASSQDPSGPITGELFF. The CDR3 coding sequence is TGTGCCAGCAGCCAAGATCCCAGCGGCCCGATCACCGGGGAGCTGTTTTTT.

This chain's CDR3 is CASSLGLGSAETQYF. The CDR3 nucleotides read TGTGCCAGCAGCCTCGGACTAGGGAGCGCTGAGACCCAGTACTTC. V gene TRBV7-3 combines with J gene TRBJ2-5; 7 bases are a match to TRBD2. The germline CDR1 and CDR2 sequences are SGHTA and FQGTGA. The CDR3 runs to 15 residues. V lost 5 bases, J lost 5 bases, and 11 bases stayed unmatched.